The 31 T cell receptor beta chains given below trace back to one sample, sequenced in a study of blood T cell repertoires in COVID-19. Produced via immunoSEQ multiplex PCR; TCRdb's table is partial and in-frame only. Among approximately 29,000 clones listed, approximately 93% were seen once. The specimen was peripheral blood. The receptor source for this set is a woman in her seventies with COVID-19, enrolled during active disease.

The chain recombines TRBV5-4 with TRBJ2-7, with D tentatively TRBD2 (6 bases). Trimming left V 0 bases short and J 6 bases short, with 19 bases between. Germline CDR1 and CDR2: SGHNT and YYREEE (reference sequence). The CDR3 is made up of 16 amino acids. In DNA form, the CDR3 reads TGTGCCAGCAGCTTGGAGGCTAGCGTGAGTACTGCCGAGCAGTACTTC. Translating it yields CASSLEASVSTAEQYF.

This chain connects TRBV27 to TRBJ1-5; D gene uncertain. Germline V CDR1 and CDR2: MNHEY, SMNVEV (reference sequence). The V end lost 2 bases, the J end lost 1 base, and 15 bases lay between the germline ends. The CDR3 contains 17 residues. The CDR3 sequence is CASSLLWPGLSNQPQHF. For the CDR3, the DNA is TGTGCCAGCAGTTTACTGTGGCCGGGATTAAGCAATCAGCCCCAGCATTTT.

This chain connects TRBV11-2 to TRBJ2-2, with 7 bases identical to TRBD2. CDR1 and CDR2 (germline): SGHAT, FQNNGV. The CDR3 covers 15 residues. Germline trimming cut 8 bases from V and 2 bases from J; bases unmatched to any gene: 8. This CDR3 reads CASGLSGPNTGELFF. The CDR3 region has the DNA TGTGCCAGCGGACTTAGCGGGCCTAACACCGGGGAGCTGTTTTTT.

CDR3 protein: CASSRLVPQETQYF. In DNA, the CDR3 is TGTGCCAGCAGTAGACTAGTACCACAAGAGACCCAGTACTTC. The rearrangement uses TRBV6-5 and TRBJ2-5; a weak D match, TRBD2 (6 bases). Trimming took 5 bases from V and 2 from J, leaving 12 bases between them. CDR1 and CDR2 from the germline V gene are MNHEY and SVGAGI. This CDR3 contains 14 residues.

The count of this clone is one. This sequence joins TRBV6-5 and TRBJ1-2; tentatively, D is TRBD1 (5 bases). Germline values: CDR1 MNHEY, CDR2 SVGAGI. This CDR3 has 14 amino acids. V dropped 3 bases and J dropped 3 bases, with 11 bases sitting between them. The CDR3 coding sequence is TGTGCCAGCAGTTATGGGCTACAGGACTATGGCTACACCTTC. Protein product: CASSYGLQDYGYTF.

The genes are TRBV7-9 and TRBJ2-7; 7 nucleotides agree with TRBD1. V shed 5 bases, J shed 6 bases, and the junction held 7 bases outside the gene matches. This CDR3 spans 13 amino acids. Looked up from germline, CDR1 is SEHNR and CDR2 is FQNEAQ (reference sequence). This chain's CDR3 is CASSPSTGFEQYF. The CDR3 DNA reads TGTGCCAGCAGCCCGTCGACAGGGTTCGAGCAGTACTTC. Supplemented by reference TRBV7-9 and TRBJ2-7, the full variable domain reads DTGVSQNPRHKITKRGQNVTFRCDPISEHNRLYWYRQTLGQGPEFLTYFQNEAQLEKSRLLSDRFSAERPKGSFSTLEIQRTEQGDSAMYLCASSPSTGFEQYFGPGTRLTVT.

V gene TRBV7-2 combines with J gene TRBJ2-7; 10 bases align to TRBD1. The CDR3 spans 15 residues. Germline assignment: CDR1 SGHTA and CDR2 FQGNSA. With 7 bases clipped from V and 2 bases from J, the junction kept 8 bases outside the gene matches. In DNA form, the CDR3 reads TGTGCCAGCAATACCCGGGACAGGGGTACCTACGAGCAGTACTTC. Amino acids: CASNTRDRGTYEQYF.

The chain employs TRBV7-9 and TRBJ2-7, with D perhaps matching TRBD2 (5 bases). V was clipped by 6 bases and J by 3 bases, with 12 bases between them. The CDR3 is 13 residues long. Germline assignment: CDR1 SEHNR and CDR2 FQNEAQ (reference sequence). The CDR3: CASRSDGDYEQYF. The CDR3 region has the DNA TGTGCCAGCAGATCAGACGGGGACTACGAGCAGTACTTC.

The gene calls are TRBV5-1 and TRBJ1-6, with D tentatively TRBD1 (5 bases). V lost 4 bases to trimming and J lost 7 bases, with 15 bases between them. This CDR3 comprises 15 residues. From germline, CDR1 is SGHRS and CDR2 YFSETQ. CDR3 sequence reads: CASSPDAGRNSPLHF. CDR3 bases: TGCGCCAGCAGCCCTGACGCAGGGAGGAATTCACCCCTCCACTTT.

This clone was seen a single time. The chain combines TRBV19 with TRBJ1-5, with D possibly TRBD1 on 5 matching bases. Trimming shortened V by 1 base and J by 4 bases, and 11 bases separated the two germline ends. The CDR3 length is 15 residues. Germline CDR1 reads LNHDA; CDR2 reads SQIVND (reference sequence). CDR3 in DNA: TGTGCCAGTAGTATAGCGCGGGGCCTAAATCAGCCCCAGCATTTT. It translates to CASSIARGLNQPQHF.

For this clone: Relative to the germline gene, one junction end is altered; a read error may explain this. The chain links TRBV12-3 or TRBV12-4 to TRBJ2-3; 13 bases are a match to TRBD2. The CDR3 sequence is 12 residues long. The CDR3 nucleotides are TGTGCCAGCAGTCGGGAGACTAGCGGGAGGATCTTT. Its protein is CASSRETSGRIF.

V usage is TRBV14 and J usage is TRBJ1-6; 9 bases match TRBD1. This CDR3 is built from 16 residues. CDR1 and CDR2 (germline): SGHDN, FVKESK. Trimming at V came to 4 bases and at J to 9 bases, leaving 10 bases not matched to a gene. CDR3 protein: CASSLPGQGVTSPLHF. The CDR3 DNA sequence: TGTGCCAGCAGCCTCCCGGGACAGGGAGTAACTTCACCCCTCCACTTT.

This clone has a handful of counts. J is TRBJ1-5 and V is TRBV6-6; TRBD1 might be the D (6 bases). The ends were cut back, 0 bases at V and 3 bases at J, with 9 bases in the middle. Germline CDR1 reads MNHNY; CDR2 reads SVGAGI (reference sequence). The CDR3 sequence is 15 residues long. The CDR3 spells CASSYSDRDNQPQHF. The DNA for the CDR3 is TGTGCCAGCAGTTACTCGGACAGAGACAATCAGCCCCAGCATTTT.

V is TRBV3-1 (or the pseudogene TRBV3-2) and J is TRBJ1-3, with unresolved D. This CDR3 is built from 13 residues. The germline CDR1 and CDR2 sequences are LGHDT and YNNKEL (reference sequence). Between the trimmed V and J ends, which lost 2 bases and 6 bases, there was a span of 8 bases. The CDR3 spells CASSQQRQNTIYF. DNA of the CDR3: TGTGCCAGCAGCCAACAGAGACAAAACACCATATATTTT.

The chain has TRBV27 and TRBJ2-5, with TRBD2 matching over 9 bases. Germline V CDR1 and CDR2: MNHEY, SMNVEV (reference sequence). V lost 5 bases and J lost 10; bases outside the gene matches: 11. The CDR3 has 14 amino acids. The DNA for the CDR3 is TGTGCCAGCAGTCCGGGGCTGGCGGGAGGGTTCCAGTACTTC. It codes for CASSPGLAGGFQYF.

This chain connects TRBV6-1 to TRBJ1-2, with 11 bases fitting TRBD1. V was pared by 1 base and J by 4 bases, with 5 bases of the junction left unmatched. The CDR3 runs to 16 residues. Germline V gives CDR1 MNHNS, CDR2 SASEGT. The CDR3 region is CASSEGTGGYGYGYTF. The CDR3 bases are TGTGCCAGCAGTGAAGGGACAGGGGGCTATGGCTATGGCTACACCTTC.

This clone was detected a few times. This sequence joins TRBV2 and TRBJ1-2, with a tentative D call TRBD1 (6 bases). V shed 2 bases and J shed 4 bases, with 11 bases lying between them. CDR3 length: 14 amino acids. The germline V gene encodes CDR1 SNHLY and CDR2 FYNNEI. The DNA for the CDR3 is TGTGCCAGCAGTGAATCGACAGGCGTCTATGGCTACACCTTC. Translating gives CASSESTGVYGYTF.

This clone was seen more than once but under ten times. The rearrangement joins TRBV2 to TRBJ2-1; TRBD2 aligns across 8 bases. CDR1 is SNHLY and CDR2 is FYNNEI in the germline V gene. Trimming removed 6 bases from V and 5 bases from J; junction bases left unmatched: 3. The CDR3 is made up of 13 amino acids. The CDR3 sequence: CASRVAGNNEQFF. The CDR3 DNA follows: TGTGCCAGCAGGGTAGCGGGAAACAATGAGCAGTTCTTC.

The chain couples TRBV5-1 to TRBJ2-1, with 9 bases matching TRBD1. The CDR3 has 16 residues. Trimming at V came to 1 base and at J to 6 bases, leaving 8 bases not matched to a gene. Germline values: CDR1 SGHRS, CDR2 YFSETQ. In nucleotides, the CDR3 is TGCGCCAGCAGCTTGATAGGGACAGGGCCTTTCAATGAGCAGTTCTTC. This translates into CASSLIGTGPFNEQFF.

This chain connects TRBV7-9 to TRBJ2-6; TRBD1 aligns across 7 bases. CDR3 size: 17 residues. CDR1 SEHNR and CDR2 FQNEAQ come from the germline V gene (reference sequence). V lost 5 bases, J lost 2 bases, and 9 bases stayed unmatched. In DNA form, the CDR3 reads TGTGCCAGCAGCCGCGGTCAGGGGGAAGCTGGGGCCAACGTCCTGACTTTC. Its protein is CASSRGQGEAGANVLTF.

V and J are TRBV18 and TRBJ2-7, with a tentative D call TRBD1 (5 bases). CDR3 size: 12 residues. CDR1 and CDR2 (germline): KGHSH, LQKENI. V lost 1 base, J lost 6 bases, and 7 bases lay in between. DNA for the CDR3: TGTGCCAGCTCACCACAGGGGATCGAGCAGTACTTC. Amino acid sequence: CASSPQGIEQYF.

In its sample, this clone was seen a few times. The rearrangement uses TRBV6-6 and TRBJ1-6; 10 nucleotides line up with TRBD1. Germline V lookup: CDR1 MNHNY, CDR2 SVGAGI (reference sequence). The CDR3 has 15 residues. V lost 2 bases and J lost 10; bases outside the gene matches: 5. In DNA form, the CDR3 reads TGTGCCAGCAGTTACGGGGGACAGGGGCACTCACCCCTCCACTTT. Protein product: CASSYGGQGHSPLHF.

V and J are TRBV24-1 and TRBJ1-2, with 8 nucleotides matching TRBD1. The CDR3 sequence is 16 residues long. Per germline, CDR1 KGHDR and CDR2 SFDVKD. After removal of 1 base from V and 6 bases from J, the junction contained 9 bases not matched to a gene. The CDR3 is CATSDFGAGGRDGYTF. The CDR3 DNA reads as TGTGCCACCAGTGATTTCGGGGCAGGGGGCAGGGATGGCTACACCTTC.

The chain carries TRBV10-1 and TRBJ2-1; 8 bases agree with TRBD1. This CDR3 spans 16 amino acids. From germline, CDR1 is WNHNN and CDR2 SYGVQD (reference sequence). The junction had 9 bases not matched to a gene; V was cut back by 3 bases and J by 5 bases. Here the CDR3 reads CASSDFGETGDNEQFF. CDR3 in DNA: TGCGCCAGCAGTGACTTTGGGGAGACAGGGGACAATGAGCAGTTCTTC.

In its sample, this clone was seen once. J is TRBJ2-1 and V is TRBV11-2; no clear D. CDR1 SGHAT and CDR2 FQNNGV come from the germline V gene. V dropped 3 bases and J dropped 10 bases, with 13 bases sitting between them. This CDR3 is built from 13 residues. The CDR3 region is CASSLRLAIEQFF. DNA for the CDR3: TGTGCCAGCAGCTTGAGACTTGCTATAGAGCAGTTCTTC.

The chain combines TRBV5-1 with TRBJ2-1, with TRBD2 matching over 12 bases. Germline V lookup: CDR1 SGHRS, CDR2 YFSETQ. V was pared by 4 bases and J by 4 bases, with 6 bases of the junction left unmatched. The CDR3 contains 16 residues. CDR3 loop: CASSPRTSGTYNEQFF. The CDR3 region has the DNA TGCGCCAGCAGCCCCCGGACTAGCGGGACTTACAATGAGCAGTTCTTC.

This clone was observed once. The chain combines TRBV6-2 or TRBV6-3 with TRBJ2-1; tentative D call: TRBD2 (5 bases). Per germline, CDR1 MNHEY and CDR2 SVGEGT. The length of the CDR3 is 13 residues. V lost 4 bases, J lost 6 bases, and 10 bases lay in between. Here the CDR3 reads CASSSGSGNEQFF. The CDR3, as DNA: TGTGCCAGCAGTTCGGGAAGCGGCAATGAGCAGTTCTTC.

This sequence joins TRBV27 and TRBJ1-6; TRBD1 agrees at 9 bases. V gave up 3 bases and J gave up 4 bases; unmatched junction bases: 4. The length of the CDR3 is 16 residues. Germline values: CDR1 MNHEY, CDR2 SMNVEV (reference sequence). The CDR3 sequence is CASSFRQGVYNSPLHF. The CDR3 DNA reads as TGTGCCAGCAGTTTTCGACAGGGGGTGTATAATTCACCCCTCCACTTT.

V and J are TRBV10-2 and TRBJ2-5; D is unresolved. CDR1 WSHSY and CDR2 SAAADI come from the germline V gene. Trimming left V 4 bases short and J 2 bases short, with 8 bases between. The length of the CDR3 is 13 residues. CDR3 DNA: TGCGCCAGCAGTGTCCGTCGGCAAGAGACCCAGTACTTC. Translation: CASSVRRQETQYF.

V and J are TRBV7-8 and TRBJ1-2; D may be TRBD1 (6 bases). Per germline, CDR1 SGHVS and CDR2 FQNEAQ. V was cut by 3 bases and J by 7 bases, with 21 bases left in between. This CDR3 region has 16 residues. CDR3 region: CASSLGEGGLWSGYTF. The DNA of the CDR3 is TGTGCCAGCAGCTTGGGGGAAGGGGGTCTGTGGAGTGGCTACACCTTC.

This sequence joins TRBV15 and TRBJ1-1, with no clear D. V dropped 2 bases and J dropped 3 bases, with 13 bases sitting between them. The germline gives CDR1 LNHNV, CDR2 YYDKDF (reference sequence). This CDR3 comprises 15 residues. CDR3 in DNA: TGTGCCACCAGCAGATTTGAGGGCGGGGACACTGAAGCTTTCTTT. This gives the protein CATSRFEGGDTEAFF. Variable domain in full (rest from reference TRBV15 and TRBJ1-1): DAMVIQNPRYQVTQFGKPVTLSCSQTLNHNVMYWYQQKSSQAPKLLFHYYDKDFNNEADTPDNFQSRRPNTSFCFLDIRSPGLGDTAMYLCATSRFEGGDTEAFFGQGTRLTVV.